Below are 21 T cell receptor beta chains sequenced from a single sample in a study of CD8+ T cells in alopecia areata. Once RNA had been extracted, it was reverse transcribed into cDNA to act as the sequencing template. Profiled with immunoSEQ multiplex PCR; TCRdb holds only in-frame clones, not every one. Among around 100,000 clones listed, 55% to 75% were seen once. Treatment in this sample: oral pan-JAK inhibitor, 5-10 mg twice daily. Material: CD8+ T cells sorted from blood, obtained at approximately week 60, from a patient treated with tofacitinib. The receptors shown here come from a human donor with alopecia areata.

V and J are TRBV29-1 and TRBJ1-2; TRBD1 might be the D (5 bases). The germline CDR1 and CDR2 sequences are SQVTM and ANQGSEA. V was pared by 3 bases and J by 8 bases, with 10 bases between. This CDR3 contains 11 residues. As DNA, the CDR3 is TGCAGCGTTGAGGGGCGGGAAGGCTACACCTTC. It is translated as CSVEGREGYTF.

The chain couples TRBV6-5 to TRBJ1-1; D unclear. Trimming took 2 bases from V and 4 from J, leaving 14 bases between them. Germline-derived CDR1 and CDR2 are MNHEY and SVGAGI. There are 15 residues in the CDR3. CDR3 DNA sequence: TGTGCCAGCAGTTACGTGCTGAGCTCGTCCACTGAAGCTTTCTTT. It is translated as CASSYVLSSSTEAFF.

The chain carries TRBV27 and TRBJ2-4, with 8 bases aligning to TRBD2. The ends lost 6 bases at V and 6 bases at J; junction bases unmatched: 7. Germline loops: CDR1 MNHEY, CDR2 SMNVEV (reference sequence). CDR3 length: 14 residues. The CDR3: CASRARGESNIQYF. As DNA, the CDR3 is TGTGCCAGCAGGGCGCGGGGGGAGTCAAACATTCAGTACTTC.

V is TRBV4-2 and J is TRBJ1-5; D call uncertain. CDR1 is LGHNA, CDR2 YNFKEQ, per germline. V lost 0 bases and J 0 bases, leaving 3 bases between the germline ends. There are 14 residues in the CDR3. The CDR3 bases are TGTGCCAGCAGCCAAGAGGATAGCAATCAGCCCCAGCATTTT. Its translation is CASSQEDSNQPQHF.

The rearrangement links TRBV6-1 to TRBJ1-6; possible D gene TRBD1, 5 bases. CDR1 is MNHNS and CDR2 is SASEGT in the germline V gene. Trimming cost V 2 bases and J 8 bases, with 13 bases left between them. The CDR3 has 15 residues. The CDR3 DNA reads as TGTGCCAGCAGTGAAACCCAGGGAGATGATTCACCCCTCCACTTT. Encoded protein: CASSETQGDDSPLHF.

The chain employs TRBV30 and TRBJ1-3, with D perhaps TRBD1 (6 bases). The V end lost 3 bases, the J end lost 0 bases, and 12 bases lay between the germline ends. The germline gives CDR1 GTSNPN, CDR2 SVGIG (reference sequence). The CDR3 loop spans 15 amino acids. The CDR3: CAWRGQGSSGNTIYF. The CDR3 DNA reads as TGTGCCTGGAGGGGTCAGGGGAGCTCTGGAAACACCATATATTTT.

V gene TRBV2 combines with J gene TRBJ2-7, with TRBD2 matching over 7 bases. The CDR3 contains 13 residues. The germline CDR1 and CDR2 sequences are SNHLY and FYNNEI. V trimming: 8 bases; J trimming: 8 bases; junction bases outside the gene matches: 12. CDR3 in DNA: TGTGCCAGCCTGGGAGGGAAGGGTATCAAGCAGTACTTC. Translated: CASLGGKGIKQYF. Variable domain in full (rest from reference TRBV2 and TRBJ2-7): EPEVTQTPSHQVTQMGQEVILRCVPISNHLYFYWYRQILGQKVEFLVSFYNNEISEKSEIFDDQFSVERPDGSNFTLKIRSTKLEDSAMYFCASLGGKGIKQYFGPGTRLTVT.

This chain joins TRBV29-1 and TRBJ1-1, with TRBD1 as a possible D gene (5 bases). The CDR3 is 12 residues long. Trimming removed 7 bases from V and 11 bases from J, with 20 bases in between. CDR1 and CDR2 from the germline V gene are SQVTM and ANQGSEA. The CDR3 DNA reads TGCAGCGCGCAAGACAGCCCCGGAGGGGCTTTCTTT. Translating it yields CSAQDSPGGAFF.

The chain recombines TRBV25-1 with TRBJ1-2; D unclear. Trimming pared 6 bases from V and 4 bases from J, leaving 21 bases between. This CDR3 contains 16 residues. The germline CDR1 and CDR2 sequences are MGHDK and SYGVNS. CDR3 in DNA: TGTGCCAGCAGACGCCTCCCCTCGTGTAGGTCCTATGGCTACACCTTC. This sequence encodes CASRRLPSCRSYGYTF.

This chain links TRBV29-1 with TRBJ1-2; D is perhaps TRBD1 (6 bases). The CDR3 has 13 residues. V lost 6 bases to trimming and J lost 6 bases, with 17 bases between them. Germline-derived CDR1 and CDR2 are SQVTM and ANQGSEA. CDR3 nucleotide sequence: TGCAGCGTCAAACACAGGGTTTTGGATGGCTACACCTTC. This gives the protein CSVKHRVLDGYTF. Looking up the rest from reference TRBV29-1 and TRBJ1-2 gives the full variable domain: SAVISQKPSRDICQRGTSLTIQCQVDSQVTMMFWYRQQPGQSLTLIATANQGSEATYESGFVIDKFPISRPNLTFSTLTVSNMSPEDSSIYLCSVKHRVLDGYTFGSGTRLTVV.

The V and J genes are TRBV4-1 and TRBJ2-7; TRBD1 aligns across 9 bases. CDR3 length: 15 amino acids. The J segment lost 3 bases and the V segment lost 1 base, leaving 4 bases of the junction unmatched. Germline CDR1 MGHRA, CDR2 YSYEKL. CDR3 amino acids: CASSQGTGAFYEQYF. CDR3 sequence (DNA): TGCGCCAGCAGCCAAGGGACAGGGGCCTTCTACGAGCAGTACTTC.

This chain links TRBV7-8 with TRBJ2-7, with 12 bases aligning to TRBD1. Germline values: CDR1 SGHVS, CDR2 FQNEAQ. The junction had 13 bases not matched to a gene; V was cut back by 5 bases and J by 5 bases. The CDR3 covers 17 residues. The CDR3 reads CASSQPPSGTGGDEQYF. The CDR3 bases are TGTGCCAGCAGCCAACCCCCTTCCGGGACAGGGGGCGACGAGCAGTACTTC.

The V call is TRBV14, the J call TRBJ2-7; the D is unclear. In germline, CDR1 is SGHDN, CDR2 FVKESK. V was cut by 1 base and J by 7 bases, with 5 bases left in between. CDR3 length equals 11 residues. CDR3: CASSQGIEQYF. The DNA of the CDR3 is TGTGCCAGCAGCCAAGGGATAGAGCAGTACTTC.

This clone was seen a handful of times. This sequence joins TRBV12-5 and TRBJ2-7, with 7 nucleotides matching TRBD1. The CDR3 consists of 16 residues. The germline V gene has CDR1 LGHNT and CDR2 FRNRAP. The V and J ends lost 0 bases and 7 bases, in that order; junction bases with no gene match: 12. The CDR3 DNA follows: TGTGCTAGTGGTTTGGTAACCCGGGACCTCAGGGGGGAGCAGTACTTC. Translated, it gives CASGLVTRDLRGEQYF.

This clone was counted a few times. The chain links TRBV12-5 to TRBJ1-4, with D unresolved. CDR3 length equals 14 residues. Germline values: CDR1 LGHNT, CDR2 FRNRAP. V was pared by 2 bases and J by 6 bases, with 10 bases between. DNA of the CDR3: TGTGCTAGTGGTTTGCCCACTGAGTATGAAAAACTGTTTTTT. This codes for CASGLPTEYEKLFF.

The CDR3 sequence: CSVVGHKALTYNEQFF. The DNA for the CDR3 is TGCAGCGTTGTCGGCCACAAGGCCCTAACCTACAATGAGCAGTTCTTC. This chain links TRBV29-1 with TRBJ2-1, with D unclear. The germline V and J ends were trimmed by 4 bases and 2 bases, with 18 bases remaining between them. Germline V gene data show CDR1 as SQVTM and CDR2 as ANQGSEA. The CDR3 covers 16 residues.

The chain recombines TRBV5-6 with TRBJ2-1; D may be TRBD2 (5 bases). Germline V gene lookup returns CDR1 SGHDT and CDR2 YYEEEE. With 1 base removed from V and 5 bases from J, the gap between germline ends came to 7 bases. The CDR3 has 13 amino acids. CDR3 loop: CASSLSGNNEQFF. DNA for the CDR3: TGTGCCAGCAGCTTGTCCGGGAACAATGAGCAGTTCTTC. The full variable domain, in which reference TRBV5-6 and TRBJ2-1 provide the parts outside the CDR3, is DAGVTQSPTHLIKTRGQQVTLRCSPKSGHDTVSWYQQALGQGPQFIFQYYEEEERQRGNFPDRFSGHQFPNYSSELNVNALLLGDSALYLCASSLSGNNEQFFGPGTRLTVL.

V and J are TRBV13 and TRBJ2-5; 9 bases are shared with TRBD2. The ends lost 1 base at V and 3 bases at J; junction bases unmatched: 9. Germline V CDR1 and CDR2: PRHDT, FYEKMQ (reference sequence). The CDR3 length is 17 residues. CDR3 bases: TGTGCCAGCAGCTTAGCTTCCAGCGGGGGGTTGGAAGAGACCCAGTACTTC. This sequence encodes CASSLASSGGLEETQYF. The entire variable domain, with the rest obtained from reference TRBV13 and TRBJ2-5, is as follows: AAGVIQSPRHLIKEKRETATLKCYPIPRHDTVYWYQQGPGQDPQFLISFYEKMQSDKGSIPDRFSAQQFSDYHSELNMSSLELGDSALYFCASSLASSGGLEETQYFGPGTRLLVL.

CDR3 DNA sequence: TGTGCCAGCGTAGCGGGGGGACAAGAGACCCAGTACTTC. Its translation is CASVAGGQETQYF. V gene TRBV6-5 combines with J gene TRBJ2-5; 10 nucleotides agree with TRBD2. The CDR3 loop spans 13 amino acids. The junction had 2 bases not matched to a gene; V was cut back by 8 bases and J by 2 bases. The germline CDR1 and CDR2 sequences are MNHEY and SVGAGI.

This clone occurred a few times. The chain couples TRBV6-1 to TRBJ2-7, with D uncertain. The germline gives CDR1 MNHNS, CDR2 SASEGT. This CDR3 region has 13 residues. The V gene lost 4 bases and the J gene lost 3 bases, with 10 bases spanning the gap. In DNA form, the CDR3 reads TGTGCCAGCAGTGCCCTATGGGACTACGAGCAGTACTTC. It specifies CASSALWDYEQYF.

This clone was picked up a small number of times. The chain joins TRBV4-1 to TRBJ1-2; 10 bases align to TRBD1. CDR1 and CDR2 from the germline V gene are MGHRA and YSYEKL. This CDR3 spans 15 amino acids. Trimming at V came to 1 base and at J to 7 bases, leaving 6 bases not matched to a gene. DNA of the CDR3: TGCGCCAGCAGCCAAGGCCAGGGACAGGGGTTTGGCTACACCTTC. Translating it yields CASSQGQGQGFGYTF.